The clone carrying this TCR beta chain was seen just once. The target antigen is unknown. The PCR made use of 60 Vbeta and 13 Jbeta primers. TCRdb's table, derived via immunoSEQ multiplex PCR, lists solely in-frame clones and lacks some. The sample shows under 200,000 clones, roughly 73% of them seen only once. This record comes from a study of cytomegalovirus exposure and HLA in healthy donors. Findings and caveats of the study: The listing of some 170 TCR beta chains classed them as cytomegalovirus-associated. Specificity of three CMV-associated chains for CMV antigens was verified in vitro.

The CDR3 extends over 15 amino acids. Trimming at V came to 6 bases and at J to 0 bases, leaving 7 bases not matched to a gene. The germline gives CDR1 LNHDA, CDR2 SQIVND (reference sequence). V and J are TRBV19 and TRBJ2-7, with TRBD2 identical over 8 bases. The sample consisted of PBMCs. This receptor was obtained from a woman in her 30s in good health and CMV-seronegative. CDR3 DNA: TGTGCCAGTAGGGGCGCGCGGGGGGCCTCCTACGAGCAGTACTTC. Encoded protein: CASRGARGASYEQYF.